One and the same sample provided the 19 T cell receptor beta chains below, sequenced in a study of blood T cell repertoires in COVID-19. Some clones are missing from TCRdb's copy, which holds only in-frame ones; the method was immunoSEQ multiplex PCR. The table has under 300,000 clones, roughly 87% seen once. Sequencing input: peripheral blood. The receptors originated from a woman between 35 and 50 years old who had recovered from COVID-19.

The chain employs TRBV7-3 and TRBJ2-7; 7 nucleotides match TRBD1. Per germline, CDR1 SGHTA and CDR2 FQGTGA. With 1 base clipped from V and 7 bases from J, the junction kept 13 bases outside the gene matches. This CDR3 has 16 amino acids. Here the CDR3 reads CASSLNSLDRAGEQYF. Written as DNA, the CDR3 is TGTGCCAGCAGCTTAAATTCTCTCGACAGGGCGGGTGAGCAGTACTTC.

In DNA form, the CDR3 reads TGTGCCAGCAGCCCAAGACTAGCTGATACGCAGTATTTT. Residues: CASSPRLADTQYF. This chain uses TRBV7-6 with TRBJ2-3, with TRBD2 identical over 7 bases. There are 13 residues in the CDR3. J gave up 6 bases and V 5 bases, and 5 bases lay outside the gene matches. Germline V gene lookup returns CDR1 SGHVS and CDR2 FNYEAQ. Full variable domain (missing parts from reference TRBV7-6 and TRBJ2-3): GAGVSQSPRYKVTKRGQDVALRCDPISGHVSLYWYRQALGQGPEFLTYFNYEAQQDKSGLPNDRFSAERPEGSISTLTIQRTEQRDSAMYRCASSPRLADTQYFGPGTRLTVL.

This chain links TRBV6-5 with TRBJ1-2; a weak D match, TRBD1 (6 bases). The V gene's germline CDR1 is MNHEY and CDR2 SVGAGI. Trimming stripped 9 bases from V and 6 bases from J, with 11 bases between. CDR3 length: 11 residues. In DNA, the CDR3 is TGTGCCAGTGGGACACCGCATGGCTACACCTTC. Its translation: CASGTPHGYTF.

The gene calls are TRBV27 and TRBJ1-1, with TRBD1 matching 7 bases. This CDR3 is 13 amino acids long. The J segment lost 5 bases and the V segment lost 6 bases, leaving 6 bases of the junction unmatched. The germline V gene encodes CDR1 MNHEY and CDR2 SMNVEV (reference sequence). The CDR3 DNA sequence: TGTGCCAGCAGCCGACAGGGAAGGACTGAAGCTTTCTTT. Translating it yields CASSRQGRTEAFF.

The chain has TRBV4-2 and TRBJ1-5; a weak D match, TRBD1 (6 bases). Per germline, CDR1 LGHNA and CDR2 YNFKEQ. The CDR3 spans 16 residues. V dropped 1 base and J dropped 5 bases, with 15 bases sitting between them. CDR3 sequence (DNA): TGTGCCAGCAGCCAAGGAGGAGGACAGCCCGATCAGCCCCAGCATTTT. Encoded protein: CASSQGGGQPDQPQHF.

The chain combines TRBV19 with TRBJ1-5; no definite D call. This CDR3 is built from 15 residues. Looked up from germline, CDR1 is LNHDA and CDR2 is SQIVND (reference sequence). V gave up 4 bases and J gave up 5 bases, with 15 bases separating them. The CDR3 region has the DNA TGTGCCAGTAGTACAGAACAGTTCATCGATCAGCCCCAGCATTTT. As protein: CASSTEQFIDQPQHF.

The rearrangement joins TRBV19 to TRBJ1-2; no clear D gene. CDR1 LNHDA and CDR2 SQIVND come from the germline V gene (reference sequence). V lost 0 bases, J lost 8 bases, and 7 bases lay in between. The CDR3 totals 12 residues. For the CDR3, the DNA is TGTGCCAGTAGTATAGAGGCCTCGGGCTACACCTTC. Translation: CASSIEASGYTF.

This chain joins TRBV2 and TRBJ2-1; the match to TRBD1 covers 8 bases. From germline, CDR1 is SNHLY and CDR2 FYNNEI. The V and J ends lost 10 bases and 4 bases, in that order; junction bases with no gene match: 6. This CDR3 region has 13 residues. For the CDR3, the DNA is TGTGCCAACGGACAGGGACCTTACAATGAGCAGTTCTTC. It specifies CANGQGPYNEQFF.

The V gene is TRBV9, the J gene TRBJ2-3; D uncertain. Germline CDR1 SGDLS, CDR2 YYNGEE. Trimming took off 0 bases at V and 4 bases at J, with 12 bases between the two ends. This CDR3 comprises 15 residues. Written as DNA, the CDR3 is TGTGCCAGCAGCGTAGACAGCCTCTCCGCAGATACGCAGTATTTT. Amino acid sequence: CASSVDSLSADTQYF. Full variable domain (missing parts from reference TRBV9 and TRBJ2-3): DSGVTQTPKHLITATGQRVTLRCSPRSGDLSVYWYQQSLDQGLQFLIQYYNGEERAKGNILERFSAQQFPDLHSELNLSSLELGDSALYFCASSVDSLSADTQYFGPGTRLTVL.

The V call is TRBV5-1, the J call TRBJ2-2; 9 bases agree with TRBD2. The CDR3 runs 16 residues. Losses at the gene ends were 0 bases for V and 3 bases for J; bases not matched to a gene: 3. Germline V gives CDR1 SGHRS, CDR2 YFSETQ. As DNA, the CDR3 is TGCGCCAGCAGCTTGGTTAGCGGGGGATACACCGGGGAGCTGTTTTTT. Its protein product is CASSLVSGGYTGELFF.

The CDR3 sequence: CASSRLLAGGQEQYF. The DNA of the CDR3 is TGTGCCAGCAGTCGACTCCTAGCGGGGGGGCAAGAGCAGTACTTC. The V call is TRBV6-5, the J call TRBJ2-7; 12 positions match TRBD2. CDR1 is MNHEY and CDR2 is SVGAGI in the germline V gene. The CDR3 spans 15 residues. The V and J ends lost 5 bases and 7 bases, in that order; junction bases with no gene match: 9.

This clone was seen a single time. The chain combines TRBV7-9 with TRBJ2-1; 9 bases fit TRBD2. Germline V lookup: CDR1 SEHNR, CDR2 FQNEAQ (reference sequence). V lost 7 bases, J lost 9 bases, and 7 bases stayed unmatched. The CDR3 runs to 13 residues. The CDR3 DNA reads as TGTGCCAGCATGCTCCTAGCGGGAACTGAGCAGTTCTTC. This gives the protein CASMLLAGTEQFF.

The rearrangement links TRBV9 to TRBJ2-7; 8 bases are a match to TRBD1. CDR3 size: 14 residues. V lost 2 bases, J lost 4 bases, and 5 bases stayed unmatched. Germline assignment: CDR1 SGDLS and CDR2 YYNGEE. CDR3 nucleotides: TGTGCCAGCAGCGTGGGGACAGGTTTATACGAGCAGTACTTC. It is translated as CASSVGTGLYEQYF.

The chain recombines TRBV18 with TRBJ2-7, with 11 bases lining up with TRBD1. This CDR3 is 15 amino acids long. J gave up 3 bases and V 5 bases, and 6 bases lay outside the gene matches. CDR1 and CDR2 from the germline V gene are KGHSH and LQKENI. CDR3 residues: CASSETGTGGYEQYF. CDR3 nucleotide sequence: TGTGCCAGCTCAGAGACCGGGACAGGGGGCTACGAGCAGTACTTC. Full variable domain (outside the CDR3, taken from reference TRBV18 and TRBJ2-7): NAGVMQNPRHLVRRRGQEARLRCSPMKGHSHVYWYRQLPEEGLKFMVYLQKENIIDESGMPKERFSAEFPKEGPSILRIQQVVRGDSAAYFCASSETGTGGYEQYFGPGTRLTVT.

The chain is built from TRBV2 and TRBJ2-7; tentatively, D is TRBD2 (6 bases). Germline V gene sequence: CDR1 SNHLY, CDR2 FYNNEI. The CDR3 totals 14 residues. Trimming left V 6 bases short and J 5 bases short, with 17 bases between. CDR3 region: CASSPTRLDHEQYV. CDR3 nucleotides: TGTGCCAGCAGCCCGACTAGACTTGACCACGAGCAGTACGTC.

The J gene is TRBJ2-5, the V gene TRBV18; 10 nucleotides align to TRBD2. V lost 0 bases and J lost 3; bases outside the gene matches: 7. The length of the CDR3 is 17 residues. Germline CDR1 and CDR2: KGHSH and LQKENI. CDR3 protein: CASSPPRGAGGKETQYF. The CDR3 nucleotides are TGTGCCAGCTCACCACCCCGTGGAGCGGGAGGGAAAGAGACCCAGTACTTC. Looking up the rest from reference TRBV18 and TRBJ2-5 gives the full variable domain: NAGVMQNPRHLVRRRGQEARLRCSPMKGHSHVYWYRQLPEEGLKFMVYLQKENIIDESGMPKERFSAEFPKEGPSILRIQQVVRGDSAAYFCASSPPRGAGGKETQYFGPGTRLLVL.

The V gene is TRBV19, the J gene TRBJ2-2; 7 bases agree with TRBD1. CDR1 and CDR2 from the germline V gene are LNHDA and SQIVND (reference sequence). V shed 4 bases, J shed 4 bases, and the junction held 9 bases outside the gene matches. The CDR3 is made up of 16 amino acids. DNA of the CDR3: TGTGCCAGTAGTACCCAGGGGGTGGAACTCACCGGGGAGCTGTTTTTT. Translated, it gives CASSTQGVELTGELFF.

The rearrangement uses TRBV6-4 and TRBJ2-4; 12 bases line up with TRBD1. Germline V lookup: CDR1 MRHNA, CDR2 SNTAGT. This CDR3 comprises 17 residues. V shed 3 bases, J shed 5 bases, and the junction held 8 bases outside the gene matches. Here the CDR3 reads CASSEYRDRGPQNIQYF. The CDR3 DNA follows: TGTGCCAGCAGTGAGTACCGGGACAGGGGGCCCCAAAACATTCAGTACTTC.

This chain uses TRBV30 with TRBJ1-2, with 10 bases matching TRBD1. The J segment lost 3 bases and the V segment lost 8 bases, leaving 6 bases of the junction unmatched. The length of the CDR3 is 13 residues. CDR1 and CDR2 (germline): GTSNPN, SVGIG (reference sequence). CDR3 amino acids: CAVEGQGDYGYTF. In DNA form, the CDR3 reads TGTGCCGTCGAAGGACAGGGGGACTATGGCTACACCTTC. The whole variable domain, remainder taken from reference TRBV30 and TRBJ1-2, is SQTIHQWPATLVQPVGSPLSLECTVEGTSNPNLYWYRQAAGRGLQLLFYSVGIGQISSEVPQNLSASRPQDRQFILSSKKLLLSDSGFYLCAVEGQGDYGYTFGSGTRLTVV.